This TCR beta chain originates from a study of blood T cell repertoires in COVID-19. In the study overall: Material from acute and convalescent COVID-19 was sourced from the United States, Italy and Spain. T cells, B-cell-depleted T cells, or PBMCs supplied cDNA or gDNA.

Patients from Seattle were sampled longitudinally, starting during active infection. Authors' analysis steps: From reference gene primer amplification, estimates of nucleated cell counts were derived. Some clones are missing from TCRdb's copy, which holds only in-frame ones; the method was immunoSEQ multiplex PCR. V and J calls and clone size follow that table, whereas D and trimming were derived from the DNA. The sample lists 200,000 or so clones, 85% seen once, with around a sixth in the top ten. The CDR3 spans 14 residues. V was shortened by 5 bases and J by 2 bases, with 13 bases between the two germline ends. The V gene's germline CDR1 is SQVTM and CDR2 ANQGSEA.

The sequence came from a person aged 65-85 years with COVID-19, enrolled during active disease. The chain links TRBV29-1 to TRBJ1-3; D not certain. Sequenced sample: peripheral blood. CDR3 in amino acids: CSVHSQLAGNTIYF. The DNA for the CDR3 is TGCAGCGTTCACTCACAGCTCGCTGGAAACACCATATATTTT.